The present T cell receptor (beta chain) was sequenced within a study of tumour-infiltrating T cells in Burkitt lymphoma. Across the whole study: Productive clonality predicted overall and progression-free survival.

The repertoire was sequenced with immunoSEQ multiplex PCR; TCRdb's copy has only in-frame clones and lacks some. The sample has some 14,000 clones; 75% are singletons. Germline CDR1 SGHDN, CDR2 FVKESK. The CDR3 is made up of 19 amino acids. With V trimmed by 3 bases and J by 4 bases, 11 bases remained unmatched. Within the sample, this clone is medium-sized. This chain joins TRBV14 and TRBJ2-5; 16 bases map to TRBD2. The sample comprised tumor tissue. This receptor was taken from a human donor with diffuse large B-cell lymphoma. The DNA for the CDR3 is TGTGCCAGCAGCCACCTAGGGACTAGCGGGAGGGCCTCCAGAGAGACCCAGTACTTC. This gives the protein CASSHLGTSGRASRETQYF.